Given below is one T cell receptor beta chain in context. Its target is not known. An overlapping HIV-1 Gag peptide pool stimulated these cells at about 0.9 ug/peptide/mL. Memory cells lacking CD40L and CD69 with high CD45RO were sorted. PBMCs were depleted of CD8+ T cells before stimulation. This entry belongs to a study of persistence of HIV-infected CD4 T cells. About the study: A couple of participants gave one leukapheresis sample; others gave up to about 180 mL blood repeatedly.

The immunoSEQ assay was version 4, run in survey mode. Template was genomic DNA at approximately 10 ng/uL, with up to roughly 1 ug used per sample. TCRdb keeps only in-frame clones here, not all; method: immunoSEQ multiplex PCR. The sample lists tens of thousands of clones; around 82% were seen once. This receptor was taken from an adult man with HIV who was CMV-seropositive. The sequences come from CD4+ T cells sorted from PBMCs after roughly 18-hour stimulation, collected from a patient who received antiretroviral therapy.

The CDR3 DNA reads as TGTGCCAGCAGCTTAAGACCAGGGGACACTGAAGCTTTCTTT. This sequence encodes CASSLRPGDTEAFF. The chain combines TRBV3-1 (or the pseudogene TRBV3-2) with TRBJ1-1, with a possible D match to TRBD1 (6 bases). The germline gives CDR1 LGHDT, CDR2 YNNKEL (reference sequence). V dropped 5 bases and J dropped 3 bases, with 13 bases sitting between them. The length of the CDR3 is 14 residues.